This is a list of T cell receptor beta chains from one sample in a study of blood T cell repertoires in COVID-19. Using immunoSEQ multiplex PCR, the repertoire was profiled, and TCRdb retains in-frame clones only, with some absent. The data show approximately 440,000 clones, roughly 87% seen once. Source material: PBMCs or T cells enriched from blood (not recorded which). The receptor set was obtained from a woman in her late teens or twenties who had recovered from COVID-19. Both conserved end residues are part of each CDR3. The order of the fields is clone size, V gene, D gene, J gene, CDR3 DNA, CDR3 protein. D genes are given only for firm matches. A row's size may be missing; if present it is once, few, many or a size class.

>.|TRBV1|.|TRBJ2-3
TGCACCAGCAGCCAAGCCCCGAGCACAGATACGCAGTATTTT
CTSSQAPSTDTQYF
>.|TRBV7-3|.|TRBJ1-1
TGTGCCAGCAGCTTAGAGGTTTCGCGGCACACTGAAGCTTTCTTT
CASSLEVSRHTEAFF
>.|TRBV30|TRBD1|TRBJ1-6
TGTGCCTGGAGTCCCGACAGGGGAAGTTCACCCCTCCACTTT
CAWSPDRGSSPLHF
>.|TRBV6-5|.|TRBJ1-1
TGTGCCAGCAGTTACGGGGAGGGGTCCACTGAAGCTTTCTTT
CASSYGEGSTEAFF
>.|TRBV10-3|.|TRBJ1-1
TGTGCCATCAGTGAGAATCGGGTCGGGTCTGAAGCTTTCTTT
CAISENRVGSEAFF
>once|TRBV30|TRBD1|TRBJ2-7
TGTGCCTGGATGAGGGGGACAGGGGGCTATTCCTACGAGCAGTACTTC
CAWMRGTGGYSYEQYF
>.|TRBV11-2|TRBD1|TRBJ1-1
TGTGCCAGCAGCTTAAAAGCGGGACAGGGGGTAGGCGCTTTCTTT
CASSLKAGQGVGAFF
>.|TRBV12-3/TRBV12-4|.|TRBJ2-5
TGTGCCAGCAGTTTCGGTATGCGGACCCAGTACTTC
CASSFGMRTQYF
>.|TRBV2|.|TRBJ2-7
TGTGCCAGCAGTGAAGCGGGCGGGCCCGGGGAGCAGTACTTC
CASSEAGGPGEQYF
>once|TRBV9|TRBD1|TRBJ1-2
TGTGCCAGCAGCCCCGGGGACAGAAGTGGCTACACCTTC
CASSPGDRSGYTF
>few|TRBV28|.|TRBJ1-1
TGTGCCAGCAGTTTGGGGGGGCACCCCGGCCCTGAAGCTTTCTTT
CASSLGGHPGPEAFF
>.|TRBV7-2|.|TRBJ1-5
TGTGCCAGCAGCTTAAGAGCAGGGGTTGGGGAGCCCCAGCATTTT
CASSLRAGVGEPQHF
>.|TRBV6-5|TRBD1|TRBJ1-5
TGTGCCAGCAGACCCGGACAGGGGGATCAGCCCCAGCATTTT
CASRPGQGDQPQHF
>.|TRBV28|.|TRBJ2-3
TGTGCCAGCAGTTTAAGGAGAAGCACAGATACGCAGTATTTT
CASSLRRSTDTQYF
>.|TRBV14|.|TRBJ1-1
TGTGCCAGCAGCCATTACTTTCGGCGGGGCCTTGACGAAGCTTTCTTT
CASSHYFRRGLDEAFF
>.|TRBV19|.|TRBJ1-2
TGTGCCAGTATCGGGAGTGCATTCAACTATGGCTACACCTTC
CASIGSAFNYGYTF
>.|TRBV5-1|.|TRBJ2-5
TGCGCCAGCAGCTTGGCCGTACAAGAGACCCAGTACTTC
CASSLAVQETQYF